This T cell receptor beta chain originates from a study of T cells after posttransplantation cyclophosphamide listed by TCRdb under 2016. With regard to the full study: T cell repertoire reconstitution was tracked by TRB sequencing after myeloablative bone marrow transplantation in which posttransplantation cyclophosphamide was used as GVHD prophylaxis. Samples from roughly 35 PTCy-treated patients, along with samples from about 17 of their related bone marrow donors, underwent antigen receptor sequencing. TRB sequencing was performed on blood from all 35 or so PTCy patients with 1-year posttransplant specimens. In 3 patients, up to roughly 3 additional blood samples taken between 2 and 5.2 years after transplant also underwent TRB sequencing, as did pretransplant blood from a handful of patients. Because TRA and TRB clonality correlated tightly in roughly nine samples, later TCR analyses were limited to TRB. Public TRB sequences were queried against a database of over 3,000 sequences associated with responses to pathogens, tumor antigens, self-antigens and alloantigens. Broader findings and caveats from the paper: Donor-recipient similarity was low at 1-2 months but increased during the first year, and donor CD8+ memory clones often dominated later blood repertoires. Across approximately 45 patients, TRB clonality was highly associated with recipient CMV seropositivity and CMV reactivation, and PTCy diversity was similar to diversity in CNI/methotrexate controls. The TRB repertoires of T cells infiltrating skin or GI tract showed only limited overlap with the TRB repertoires of T cells in blood.

TRB sequencing was run on genomic DNA with either the immunoSEQ assay at survey resolution or the hsTCRB kit. In the source study's methods: The immunoSEQ software was used for initial read processing, and the LymphoSeq R package was used for repertoire analyses. Clonality was computed as 1 minus normalized Shannon entropy; Gini coefficient was also calculated for each TRB dataset. Phenotypes of unsorted samples were inferred by mapping TRB sequences from sorted subsets of the recipient or donor onto the same recipient's unsorted samples. The table was pulled from immuneACCESS by TCRdb, which kept in-frame rearrangements only. Such tables lose some clones; where checked, under half of the loss comes from unresolved V genes, and the rest has no known cause. That table supplies the V and J calls and clone size; D and trimming were determined from the DNA. The sample table shows 9,000 to 15,000 clones, and roughly 1.9% are seen once. The top ten hold 15% to 17% of the sample.

The treatment or condition tag for this specimen amounts to: high-dose cyclophosphamide on days +3 and +4 as single-agent GVHD prophylaxis. Busulfan and fludarabine conditioning, a related or unrelated marrow graft, and cyclophosphamide on days +3 and +4 were given to PTCy patients. The PTCy-treated patients were drawn from a prospective, multi-institutional clinical trial. Mononuclear cells from peripheral blood and bone marrow were separated by Ficoll-Hypaque density centrifugation and then cryopreserved. Measured from the cysteine to the phenylalanine, the CDR3 is 14 residues long. Just the 42-base CDR3 DNA is kept, in frame starting at base 1. V and J lose 0 bases and 4 bases, and a span of 9 bases separates them. As encoded in the germline V gene, CDR1 is SGHTA while CDR2 is FQGNSA. Only a few counts were recorded for this clone. Which antigen it targets is not known. Base qualities are not at hand, and no much larger clone is one base apart.

The receptor was derived from a young adult male patient who received an allogeneic stem cell transplant from a related donor, was CMV-positive, and had no GVHD. After a transplant, the donor of the graft may account for some T cells. The sequence links TRBV7-2 to TRBJ2-5; TRBD2 is perhaps the D gene, given 6 matching bases. Sequenced material: PBMCs, taken after allogeneic stem cell transplant with posttransplant cyclophosphamide. The DNA reads as follows: TGTGCCAGCAGCTTAGCGGGAGCGGGAGAGACCCAGTACTTC. Its protein is CASSLAGAGETQYF.